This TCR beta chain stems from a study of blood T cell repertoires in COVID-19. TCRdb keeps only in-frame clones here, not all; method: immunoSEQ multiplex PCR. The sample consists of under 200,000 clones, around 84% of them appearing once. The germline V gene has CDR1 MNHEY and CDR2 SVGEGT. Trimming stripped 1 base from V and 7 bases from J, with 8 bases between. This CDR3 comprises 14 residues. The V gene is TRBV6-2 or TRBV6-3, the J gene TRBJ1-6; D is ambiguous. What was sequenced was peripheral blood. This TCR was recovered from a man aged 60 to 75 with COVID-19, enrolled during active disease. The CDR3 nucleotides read TGTGCCAGCAGTTACTTTGACTTCAATTCACCCCTCCACTTT. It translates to CASSYFDFNSPLHF.